These 32 T cell receptor beta chains originate from one sample sequenced in a study of T cell changes during pregnancy in multiple sclerosis. This table comes from immunoSEQ multiplex PCR, and its TCRdb copy is limited to in-frame clones, with some not included. The data contain under 95,000 clones, roughly 92% of them singletons. The sequencing here drew on peripheral blood, taken in the second trimester of pregnancy. The receptors here all came from a female donor with multiple sclerosis, enrolled in a pregnancy study.

The chain is built from TRBV18 and TRBJ2-6; 7 bases align to TRBD1. The CDR3 loop spans 16 amino acids. The junction had 3 bases not matched to a gene; V was cut back by 0 bases and J by 4 bases. CDR1 and CDR2 (germline): KGHSH, LQKENI. In nucleotides, the CDR3 is TGTGCCAGCTCACCACCGACAGGGTGGGGGGCCAACGTCCTGACTTTC. Its translation is CASSPPTGWGANVLTF.

V and J are TRBV29-1 and TRBJ1-3; D might be TRBD1 (6 bases). Germline loops: CDR1 SQVTM, CDR2 ANQGSEA. The CDR3 contains 13 residues. Trimming stripped 6 bases from V and 1 base from J, with 10 bases between. The CDR3 reads CSVGTPSGNTIYF. The CDR3, as DNA: TGCAGCGTGGGGACACCATCTGGAAACACCATATATTTT.

The V gene is TRBV30, the J gene TRBJ2-7; D possibly corresponds to TRBD1 (6 bases). The CDR3 consists of 13 residues. The V end lost 3 bases, the J end lost 2 bases, and 11 bases lay between the germline ends. Germline assignment: CDR1 GTSNPN and CDR2 SVGIG (reference sequence). The CDR3 nucleotides read TGTGCCTGGAGGAAACAGGGTACCTACGAGCAGTACTTC. Its translation: CAWRKQGTYEQYF.

This rearrangement joins TRBV4-1 to TRBJ1-5; TRBD1 aligns across 10 bases. CDR3 length: 17 residues. Trimming took 0 bases from V and 7 from J; bases not matched to a gene: 9. Germline values: CDR1 MGHRA, CDR2 YSYEKL. The DNA of the CDR3 is TGCGCCAGCAGCCAAGAAGGTGCGACAGGGGGCCGCCAGCCCCAGCATTTT. Its protein product is CASSQEGATGGRQPQHF.

The chain combines TRBV18 with TRBJ1-1; TRBD1 might be the D (6 bases). Trimming took 2 bases from V and 1 from J, leaving 17 bases between them. Germline CDR1 is KGHSH and CDR2 is LQKENI. The CDR3 runs 17 residues. The CDR3 is CASSPDRSLSWNTEAFF. The CDR3 DNA is TGTGCCAGCTCACCAGACAGGTCCCTCTCATGGAACACTGAAGCTTTCTTT.

This chain links TRBV5-6 with TRBJ2-7, with a tentative D call TRBD1 (5 bases). V was shortened by 4 bases and J by 2 bases, with 13 bases between the two germline ends. Germline loops: CDR1 SGHDT, CDR2 YYEEEE. CDR3 size: 14 residues. CDR3 bases: TGTGCCAGCAGCCTGCGGACACATACCTACGAGCAGTACTTC. This codes for CASSLRTHTYEQYF.

The chain uses TRBV7-3 and TRBJ2-2, with D possibly being TRBD1 (6 bases). CDR3 length: 16 amino acids. Germline CDR1 and CDR2: SGHTA and FQGTGA. V gave up 5 bases and J gave up 4 bases, with 17 bases separating them. CDR3 region: CASSPENRAGTGELFF. The CDR3 DNA follows: TGTGCCAGCAGCCCCGAGAACAGGGCTGGCACCGGGGAGCTGTTTTTT.

J is TRBJ2-1 and V is TRBV2, with D maybe TRBD1 (6 bases). CDR1 and CDR2 (germline): SNHLY, FYNNEI. V lost 9 bases and J lost 4, with 19 bases in between. The CDR3 consists of 15 residues. CDR3 in amino acids: CASTVQGNFYNEQFF. The CDR3 DNA reads TGTGCCAGTACCGTACAGGGTAACTTTTACAATGAGCAGTTCTTC.

V usage is TRBV28 and J usage is TRBJ2-7; possibly TRBD1 for D (6 bases). The CDR3 totals 12 residues. Germline CDR1 reads MDHEN; CDR2 reads SYDVKM. Trimming shortened V by 5 bases and J by 4 bases, and 9 bases separated the two germline ends. The CDR3 coding sequence is TGTGCCAGCAGTAACAGGGTTTACGAGCAGTACTTC. Translated: CASSNRVYEQYF.

The J gene is TRBJ1-2, the V gene TRBV5-1; 9 bases fit TRBD1. The germline CDR1 and CDR2 sequences are SGHRS and YFSETQ. CDR3 length equals 14 residues. J was trimmed by 2 bases and V by 4 bases; bases with no gene match: 3. The CDR3 protein is CASSVDRGNYGYTF. The CDR3 DNA sequence: TGCGCCAGCAGCGTGGACAGGGGAAACTATGGCTACACCTTC.

This rearrangement joins TRBV9 to TRBJ2-1; D might be TRBD2 (6 bases). CDR1 is SGDLS and CDR2 is YYNGEE in the germline V gene. V was clipped by 0 bases and J by 4 bases, with 17 bases between them. The CDR3 is 17 residues long. CDR3 bases: TGTGCCAGCAGCGTAGCCGGGGGTTACTCGGGTTACAATGAGCAGTTCTTC. Translation: CASSVAGGYSGYNEQFF.

This clone was seen a few times. CDR3 sequence reads: CASSLARRTNYGYTF. CDR3 coding DNA: TGTGCCAGCAGCTTAGCACGGAGAACTAACTATGGCTACACCTTC. V and J are TRBV7-2 and TRBJ1-2, with D unresolved. Trimming removed 0 bases from V and 0 bases from J, with 8 bases in between. Looked up from germline, CDR1 is SGHTA and CDR2 is FQGNSA. The CDR3 loop spans 15 amino acids.

The genes are TRBV25-1 and TRBJ1-2; TRBD1 matches 8 bases. CDR3 length: 14 residues. Losses at the gene ends were 0 bases for V and 7 bases for J; bases not matched to a gene: 4. The germline gives CDR1 MGHDK, CDR2 SYGVNS. CDR3: CASSEYQGAAGYTF. The CDR3 DNA reads TGTGCCAGCAGTGAATATCAGGGGGCGGCTGGCTACACCTTC.

The chain is built from TRBV5-1 and TRBJ2-3; D might be TRBD2 (5 bases). Germline V gives CDR1 SGHRS, CDR2 YFSETQ. Trimming pared 4 bases from V and 5 bases from J, leaving 11 bases between. CDR3 size: 13 residues. The CDR3 region has the DNA TGCGCCAGCAGCCGAGAGGGCGGAGATACGCAGTATTTT. As protein: CASSREGGDTQYF.

The sample holds one count of this clone. The gene calls are TRBV7-3 and TRBJ2-1; 9 nucleotides align to TRBD2. The ends lost 2 bases at V and 2 bases at J; junction bases unmatched: 4. CDR3 size: 16 residues. Germline lookup yields CDR1 SGHTA and CDR2 FQGTGA. In nucleotides, the CDR3 is TGTGCCAGCAGCTTAGATGGCGGGGGGGCCTACAATGAGCAGTTCTTC. This translates into CASSLDGGGAYNEQFF. Looking up the rest from reference TRBV7-3 and TRBJ2-1 gives the full variable domain: GAGVSQTPSNKVTEKGKYVELRCDPISGHTALYWYRQSLGQGPEFLIYFQGTGAADDSGLPNDRFFAVRPEGSVSTLKIQRTERGDSAVYLCASSLDGGGAYNEQFFGPGTRLTVL.

The genes are TRBV18 and TRBJ1-2; the D is unclear. The CDR3 runs to 17 residues. Between the trimmed V and J ends, which lost 1 base and 5 bases, there was a span of 20 bases. Germline V gene sequence: CDR1 KGHSH, CDR2 LQKENI. CDR3 loop: CASSPLDGAPELYGYTF. CDR3 sequence (DNA): TGTGCCAGCTCACCACTCGACGGAGCCCCCGAACTTTATGGCTACACCTTC.

Here the CDR3 DNA reads TGTGCCAGCCGACTAGAGCGGGGGTATTTCACCGGGGAGCTGTTTTTT. It specifies CASRLERGYFTGELFF. The chain combines TRBV7-2 with TRBJ2-2; 8 bases match TRBD2. Trimming at V came to 8 bases and at J to 4 bases, leaving 12 bases not matched to a gene. The CDR3 has 16 residues. Germline CDR1 and CDR2: SGHTA and FQGNSA.

V gene TRBV5-1 combines with J gene TRBJ1-5; 7 positions agree with TRBD1. The CDR3 contains 13 residues. Unmatched junction bases numbered 3, after V lost 4 bases and J lost 5 bases. In germline, CDR1 is SGHRS, CDR2 YFSETQ. The CDR3 DNA reads TGCGCCAGCAGCATAGGACAGGATCAGCCCCAGCATTTT. Protein: CASSIGQDQPQHF.

The chain joins TRBV19 to TRBJ2-7; TRBD1 might be the D (5 bases). CDR1 LNHDA and CDR2 SQIVND come from the germline V gene (reference sequence). Trimming cost V 6 bases and J 6 bases, with 15 bases left between them. The CDR3 is made up of 13 amino acids. CDR3 DNA: TGTGCCAGTAGAATGTATAGGGGCGGCGAGCAGTACTTC. Protein product: CASRMYRGGEQYF.

The genes are TRBV15 and TRBJ2-2, with 7 bases lining up with TRBD1. Trimming at V came to 3 bases and at J to 5 bases, leaving 3 bases not matched to a gene. The CDR3 consists of 14 residues. Germline loops: CDR1 LNHNV, CDR2 YYDKDF (reference sequence). The CDR3 spells CATSSDRETGELFF. DNA for the CDR3: TGTGCCACCAGCAGTGACAGGGAAACCGGGGAGCTGTTTTTT. Full variable domain (missing parts from reference TRBV15 and TRBJ2-2): DAMVIQNPRYQVTQFGKPVTLSCSQTLNHNVMYWYQQKSSQAPKLLFHYYDKDFNNEADTPDNFQSRRPNTSFCFLDIRSPGLGDTAMYLCATSSDRETGELFFGEGSRLTVL.

This chain joins TRBV6-6 and TRBJ1-1, with 8 bases that match TRBD1. The CDR3 contains 16 residues. CDR1 MNHNY and CDR2 SVGAGI come from the germline V gene (reference sequence). V dropped 1 base and J dropped 0; count of bases not matched to a gene: 4. The chain's CDR3 is CASSYWTGRMNTEAFF. CDR3 DNA sequence: TGTGCCAGCAGTTACTGGACAGGGCGGATGAACACTGAAGCTTTCTTT.

The rearrangement uses TRBV11-3 and TRBJ2-2, with a possible D match to TRBD2 (6 bases). CDR1 is SGHNT and CDR2 is YENEEA in the germline V gene. CDR3 size: 15 residues. The ends were cut back, 6 bases at V and 8 bases at J, with 19 bases in the middle. The chain's CDR3 is CASRQTGTAKGELFF. The CDR3 nucleotides read TGTGCCAGCAGACAAACCGGGACTGCGAAGGGGGAGCTGTTTTTT.

V is TRBV11-3 and J is TRBJ1-1; TRBD1 matches at 9 bases. This CDR3 comprises 12 residues. CDR1 SGHNT and CDR2 YENEEA come from the germline V gene. The V and J ends lost 5 bases and 7 bases, in that order; junction bases with no gene match: 2. DNA of the CDR3: TGTGCCAGCAGCACGACAGGGGGTGAAGCTTTCTTT. Translated, it gives CASSTTGGEAFF.

J is TRBJ2-2 and V is TRBV29-1, with TRBD2 as a possible D gene (6 bases). Germline V CDR1 and CDR2: SQVTM, ANQGSEA. Trimming removed 4 bases at V and 4 bases at J, with 19 bases between. The CDR3 runs to 16 residues. CDR3 amino acids: CSVGGISGGSTGELFF. As DNA, the CDR3 is TGCAGCGTTGGGGGGATTAGCGGAGGTAGCACCGGGGAGCTGTTTTTT.

This clone was detected once. The gene calls are TRBV7-9 and TRBJ2-3; 9 positions match TRBD2. CDR1 is SEHNR, CDR2 FQNEAQ, per germline (reference sequence). The ends lost 7 bases at V and 2 bases at J; junction bases unmatched: 13. The CDR3 has 17 amino acids. CDR3 loop: CASKGRGLAGYTDTQYF. The CDR3 region has the DNA TGTGCCAGCAAAGGGAGAGGGCTAGCGGGGTACACAGATACGCAGTATTTT.

The rearrangement joins TRBV9 to TRBJ2-3; 10 bases agree with TRBD2. V lost 0 bases and J lost 1; bases outside the gene matches: 5. CDR3 length: 17 amino acids. Germline V gene lookup returns CDR1 SGDLS and CDR2 YYNGEE. The CDR3 DNA is TGTGCCAGCAGCGTAGTCCCAGCGGGGGGGCGCACAGATACGCAGTATTTT. This codes for CASSVVPAGGRTDTQYF. The full variable domain, with the rest looked up from reference TRBV9 and TRBJ2-3, is DSGVTQTPKHLITATGQRVTLRCSPRSGDLSVYWYQQSLDQGLQFLIQYYNGEERAKGNILERFSAQQFPDLHSELNLSSLELGDSALYFCASSVVPAGGRTDTQYFGPGTRLTVL.

This chain uses TRBV18 with TRBJ1-2; D not resolved. Germline CDR1 reads KGHSH; CDR2 reads LQKENI. V was pared by 2 bases and J by 0 bases, with 4 bases between. This CDR3 has 13 amino acids. The CDR3: CASSPNTNYGYTF. The CDR3 DNA reads as TGTGCCAGCTCACCAAACACTAACTATGGCTACACCTTC. Full variable domain (rest looked up from reference TRBV18 and TRBJ1-2): NAGVMQNPRHLVRRRGQEARLRCSPMKGHSHVYWYRQLPEEGLKFMVYLQKENIIDESGMPKERFSAEFPKEGPSILRIQQVVRGDSAAYFCASSPNTNYGYTFGSGTRLTVV.

The rearrangement uses TRBV11-3 and TRBJ1-4; unclear D gene. This CDR3 is built from 14 residues. Germline CDR1 and CDR2: SGHNT and YENEEA. V was shortened by 4 bases and J by 8 bases, with 14 bases between the two germline ends. The CDR3 sequence is CASSSRGSSEKLFF. In nucleotides, the CDR3 is TGTGCCAGCAGCTCCCGGGGTTCGAGCGAAAAACTGTTTTTT. The full variable domain, rest sourced from reference TRBV11-3 and TRBJ1-4, is EAGVVQSPRYKIIEKKQPVAFWCNPISGHNTLYWYLQNLGQGPELLIRYENEEAVDDSQLPKDRFSAERLKGVDSTLKIQPAELGDSAVYLCASSSRGSSEKLFFGSGTQLSVL.

This chain connects TRBV19 to TRBJ1-2; D is perhaps TRBD1 (5 bases). The CDR3 is 16 residues long. Germline values: CDR1 LNHDA, CDR2 SQIVND (reference sequence). V was cut by 4 bases and J by 4 bases, with 19 bases left in between. CDR3 DNA: TGTGCCAGTAGTAACCCTCAGGCGGGGCCTTCCTATGGCTACACCTTC. Translating gives CASSNPQAGPSYGYTF.

The V call is TRBV9, the J call TRBJ1-2; D unresolved. The CDR3 is 14 residues long. The germline V and J ends were trimmed by 3 bases and 0 bases, with 9 bases remaining between them. In germline, CDR1 is SGDLS, CDR2 YYNGEE. The CDR3 DNA is TGTGCCAGCAGCGGCCGTTTAGCTAACTATGGCTACACCTTC. Translation gives CASSGRLANYGYTF.

V is TRBV14 and J is TRBJ1-1; no clear D. This CDR3 has 14 amino acids. Germline V CDR1 and CDR2: SGHDN, FVKESK. Between the trimmed V and J ends, which lost 0 bases and 5 bases, there was a span of 10 bases. The CDR3 bases are TGTGCCAGCAGCCAAGAGCTGATCCGGACTGAAGCTTTCTTT. It yields the protein CASSQELIRTEAFF.

This clone was observed once. The CDR3 sequence is CASSPTGGVNNEQFF. CDR3 DNA sequence: TGTGCCAGCTCACCAACTGGAGGAGTCAACAATGAGCAGTTCTTC. This chain joins TRBV18 and TRBJ2-1, with D possibly being TRBD2 (5 bases). Trimming left V 2 bases short and J 5 bases short, with 13 bases between. The CDR3 sequence is 15 residues long. Germline V gene sequence: CDR1 KGHSH, CDR2 LQKENI.